A single sample is the source of the 18 T cell receptor beta chains below, sequenced in a study of blood T cell repertoires in COVID-19. Sequenced by immunoSEQ multiplex PCR; TCRdb stores in-frame clones only, minus some. Found here are roughly 160,000 clones, under 90% of them singletons; the top ten hold under 2.5%. Sequencing was done on a sample of peripheral blood. The receptors were gathered from a woman of 80 years or more with acute or convalescent COVID-19.

This clone was counted between two and nine times. The CDR3 region has the DNA TGTGCCAGCAGCCATAGCGGGAGGGCCGCCGATGAGCAGTTCTTC. Its translation is CASSHSGRAADEQFF. This chain joins TRBV3-1 (or the pseudogene TRBV3-2) and TRBJ2-1, with TRBD2 matching 11 bases. Germline assignment: CDR1 LGHDT and CDR2 YNNKEL (reference sequence). CDR3 length: 15 residues. Trimming at V came to 3 bases and at J to 8 bases, leaving 6 bases not matched to a gene.

The J gene is TRBJ1-5, the V gene TRBV18; tentatively, D is TRBD1 (6 bases). Germline V lookup: CDR1 KGHSH, CDR2 LQKENI. The CDR3 has 14 residues. V lost 1 base, J lost 7 bases, and 11 bases lay in between. CDR3 in amino acids: CASSPLRGHQPQHF. The CDR3 nucleotides are TGTGCCAGCTCACCACTCAGGGGCCACCAGCCCCAGCATTTT.

The V gene is TRBV5-5, the J gene TRBJ2-1; 7 bases agree with TRBD1. The ends lost 1 base at V and 0 bases at J; junction bases unmatched: 4. This CDR3 is 16 amino acids long. Germline loops: CDR1 SGHKS, CDR2 YYEKEE (reference sequence). Written as DNA, the CDR3 is TGTGCCAGCAGCTTGAAACAGGGGAGCTCCTACAATGAGCAGTTCTTC. Its protein is CASSLKQGSSYNEQFF.

V is TRBV5-1 and J is TRBJ2-3, with D possibly matching TRBD2 (6 bases). This CDR3 is built from 16 residues. Germline CDR1 SGHRS, CDR2 YFSETQ. Between the trimmed V and J ends, which lost 1 base and 0 bases, there was a span of 12 bases. The DNA for the CDR3 is TGCGCCAGCAGCTTGTCAGGGAGGCCCAGCACAGATACGCAGTATTTT. Its protein product is CASSLSGRPSTDTQYF.

The chain has TRBV28 and TRBJ2-3, with TRBD2 as a possible D gene (6 bases). V was cut by 4 bases and J by 3 bases, with 14 bases left in between. Germline lookup yields CDR1 MDHEN and CDR2 SYDVKM. This CDR3 has 15 amino acids. CDR3 DNA sequence: TGTGCCAGCAGTTCTGCGGGGCAGGATACAGATACGCAGTATTTT. Translation: CASSSAGQDTDTQYF.

The rearrangement links TRBV19 to TRBJ1-1; 8 nucleotides match TRBD1. This CDR3 region has 16 residues. Germline CDR1 reads LNHDA; CDR2 reads SQIVND (reference sequence). The V and J ends lost 1 base and 9 bases, in that order; junction bases with no gene match: 13. The chain's CDR3 is CASSIASGQVLAKAFF. DNA for the CDR3: TGTGCCAGTAGTATAGCCTCGGGACAGGTGTTGGCTAAAGCTTTCTTT. The entire variable domain, with the rest obtained from reference TRBV19 and TRBJ1-1, is as follows: DGGITQSPKYLFRKEGQNVTLSCEQNLNHDAMYWYRQDPGQGLRLIYYSQIVNDFQKGDIAEGYSVSREKKESFPLTVTSAQKNPTAFYLCASSIASGQVLAKAFFGQGTRLTVV.

J is TRBJ2-2 and V is TRBV5-5; no reliable D call. Germline V CDR1 and CDR2: SGHKS, YYEKEE (reference sequence). This CDR3 spans 14 amino acids. V lost 1 base to trimming and J lost 1 base, with 5 bases between them. CDR3 region: CASSLSENTGELFF. The CDR3 DNA follows: TGTGCCAGCAGCTTGTCAGAGAACACCGGGGAGCTGTTTTTT.

This chain uses TRBV4-3 with TRBJ2-1; tentatively, D is TRBD1 (6 bases). The V end was cut by 1 base, the J end by 5 bases, with 15 bases between. This CDR3 contains 16 residues. Germline CDR1 LGHNA, CDR2 YSLEER. CDR3 bases: TGCGCCAGCAGCCAAGCTTGGGGCTACAGGGACAATGAGCAGTTCTTC. It is translated as CASSQAWGYRDNEQFF.

CDR3 DNA sequence: TGTGCCAGCAGCCCGATCCGGGGGAGAAATGAGCAGTTCTTC. Translating it yields CASSPIRGRNEQFF. The V call is TRBV7-2, the J call TRBJ2-1; a weak D match, TRBD2 (6 bases). CDR1 is SGHTA and CDR2 is FQGNSA in the germline V gene. Trimming pared 5 bases from V and 7 bases from J, leaving 15 bases between. This CDR3 is 14 amino acids long.

This clone appeared a few times. The chain has TRBV28 and TRBJ1-5, with D perhaps matching TRBD1 (6 bases). The CDR3 is 12 amino acids. Germline V gives CDR1 MDHEN, CDR2 SYDVKM. V lost 4 bases and J lost 7, with 8 bases in between. The CDR3 here is CASSWGRQPQHF. CDR3 DNA sequence: TGTGCCAGCAGTTGGGGGCGACAGCCCCAGCATTTT.

The rearrangement uses TRBV28 and TRBJ2-3; a weak D match, TRBD2 (5 bases). The germline gives CDR1 MDHEN, CDR2 SYDVKM. V lost 1 base, J lost 0 bases, and 14 bases lay in between. The CDR3 consists of 17 residues. The chain's CDR3 is CASSLSLGADSTDTQYF. Here the CDR3 DNA reads TGTGCCAGCAGTTTATCCCTAGGAGCGGACAGCACAGATACGCAGTATTTT.

The rearrangement links TRBV10-3 to TRBJ2-2; 9 bases map to TRBD2. V dropped 3 bases and J dropped 7; count of bases not matched to a gene: 6. The CDR3 loop spans 15 amino acids. Per the germline V gene, CDR1 is ENHRY and CDR2 is SYGVKD. CDR3 region: CAISEASGNVGELFF. The CDR3 coding sequence is TGTGCCATCAGTGAAGCTAGCGGGAATGTCGGGGAGCTGTTTTTT.

On this clone: The sample has other DNA sequences that encode this CDR3 too. This sequence joins TRBV4-3 and TRBJ2-5, with TRBD1 as a possible D gene (5 bases). The CDR3 runs 13 residues. Germline V gene lookup returns CDR1 LGHNA and CDR2 YSLEER. The V end was cut by 3 bases, the J end by 2 bases, with 7 bases between. Written as DNA, the CDR3 is TGCGCCAGCAGCCAGAGACAGCAAGAGACCCAGTACTTC. This translates into CASSQRQQETQYF.

The chain couples TRBV7-9 to TRBJ2-2, with D hard to call. There are 13 residues in the CDR3. The V gene lost 1 base and the J gene lost 7 bases, with 7 bases spanning the gap. Germline assignment: CDR1 SEHNR and CDR2 FQNEAQ (reference sequence). In DNA form, the CDR3 reads TGTGCCAGCAGCTTAGTATCGGGCGGGGAGCTGTTTTTT. It is translated as CASSLVSGGELFF.

The gene calls are TRBV4-3 and TRBJ2-3; 7 nucleotides line up with TRBD2. CDR3 length equals 15 residues. Germline V gene lookup returns CDR1 LGHNA and CDR2 YSLEER. Trimming took 3 bases from V and 0 from J; bases not matched to a gene: 3. The CDR3 DNA is TGCGCCAGCAGCCAGTTTAGCGGGAGCACAGATACGCAGTATTTT. Translation gives CASSQFSGSTDTQYF.

This chain connects TRBV10-3 to TRBJ2-1; TRBD2 might be the D (5 bases). V lost 2 bases, J lost 10 bases, and 18 bases lay in between. Germline loops: CDR1 ENHRY, CDR2 SYGVKD. The CDR3 covers 15 residues. For the CDR3, the DNA is TGTGCCATCAGTGAGCGGGTAGGGAGCTCTGTCGAGCAGTTCTTC. Protein sequence: CAISERVGSSVEQFF.

The chain recombines TRBV6-2 or TRBV6-3 with TRBJ1-3; D call uncertain. Trimming took off 3 bases at V and 3 bases at J, with 9 bases between the two ends. The CDR3 loop spans 14 amino acids. Germline CDR1 and CDR2: MNHEY and SVGEGT. CDR3 in amino acids: CASSYSEHGNTIYF. In DNA form, the CDR3 reads TGTGCCAGCAGTTATTCCGAGCATGGAAACACCATATATTTT.

V is TRBV10-3 and J is TRBJ1-5, with 11 positions matching TRBD1. Germline lookup yields CDR1 ENHRY and CDR2 SYGVKD. V trimming: 3 bases; J trimming: 5 bases; junction bases outside the gene matches: 6. The CDR3 runs to 16 residues. CDR3 loop: CAISESGTGGYQPQHF. CDR3 sequence (DNA): TGTGCCATCAGTGAATCCGGGACAGGGGGATATCAGCCCCAGCATTTT.